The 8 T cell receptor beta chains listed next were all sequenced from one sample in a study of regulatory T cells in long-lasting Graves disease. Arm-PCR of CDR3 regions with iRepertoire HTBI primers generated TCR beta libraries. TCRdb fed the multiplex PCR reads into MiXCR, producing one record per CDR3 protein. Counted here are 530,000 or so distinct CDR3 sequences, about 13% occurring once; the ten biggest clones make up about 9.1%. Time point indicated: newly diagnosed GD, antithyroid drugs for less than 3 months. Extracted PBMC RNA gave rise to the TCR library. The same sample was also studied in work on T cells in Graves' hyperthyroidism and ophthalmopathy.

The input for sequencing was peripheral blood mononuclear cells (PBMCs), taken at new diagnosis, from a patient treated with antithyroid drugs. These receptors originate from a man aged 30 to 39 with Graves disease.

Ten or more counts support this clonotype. The CDR3 sequence is CASSLNNQPQHF. As DNA, the CDR3 is TGTGCCAGCAGCCTGAACAATCAGCCCCAGCATTTT. The chain couples TRBV7-2 to TRBJ1-5; D not certain. The CDR3 is 12 amino acids. Germline loops: CDR1 SGHTA, CDR2 FQGNSA. The V end lost 5 bases, the J end lost 3 bases, and 5 bases lay between the germline ends.

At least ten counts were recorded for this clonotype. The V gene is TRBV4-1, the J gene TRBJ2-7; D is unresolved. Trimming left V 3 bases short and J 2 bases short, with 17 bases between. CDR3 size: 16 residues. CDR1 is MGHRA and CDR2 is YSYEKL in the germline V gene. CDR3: CASSHPGRARPYEQYF. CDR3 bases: TGCGCCAGCAGCCACCCAGGTAGAGCGAGGCCCTACGAGCAGTACTTC.

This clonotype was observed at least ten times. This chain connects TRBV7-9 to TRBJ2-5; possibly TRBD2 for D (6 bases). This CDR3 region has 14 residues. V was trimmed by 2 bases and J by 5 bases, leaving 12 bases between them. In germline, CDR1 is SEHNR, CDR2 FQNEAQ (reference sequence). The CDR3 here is CASSLLRERETQYF. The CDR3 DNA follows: TGTGCCAGCAGCTTATTACGGGAGAGGGAGACCCAGTACTTC.

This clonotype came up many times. The CDR3 sequence is CSARLGGSRSYEQYF. CDR3 nucleotide sequence: TGCAGTGCTAGACTGGGGGGAAGCAGGTCCTACGAGCAGTACTTC. The V gene is TRBV20-1, the J gene TRBJ2-7; D possibly corresponds to TRBD2 (6 bases). V was clipped by 2 bases and J by 1 base, with 15 bases between them. This CDR3 is 15 amino acids long. Germline V lookup: CDR1 DFQATT, CDR2 SNEGSKA (reference sequence).

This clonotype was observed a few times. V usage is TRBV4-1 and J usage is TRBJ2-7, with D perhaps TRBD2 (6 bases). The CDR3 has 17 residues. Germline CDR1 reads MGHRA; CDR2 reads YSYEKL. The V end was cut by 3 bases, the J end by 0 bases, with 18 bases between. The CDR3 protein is CASSQPPGPAGSYEQYF. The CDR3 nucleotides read TGCGCCAGCAGCCAGCCTCCGGGCCCAGCGGGCTCCTACGAGCAGTACTTC.

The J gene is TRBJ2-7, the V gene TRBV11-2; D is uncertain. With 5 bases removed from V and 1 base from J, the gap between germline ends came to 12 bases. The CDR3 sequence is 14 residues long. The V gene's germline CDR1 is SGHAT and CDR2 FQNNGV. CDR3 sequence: CASSQERLSYEQYF. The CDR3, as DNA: TGTGCCAGCAGCCAAGAAAGACTGTCCTACGAGCAGTACTTC.

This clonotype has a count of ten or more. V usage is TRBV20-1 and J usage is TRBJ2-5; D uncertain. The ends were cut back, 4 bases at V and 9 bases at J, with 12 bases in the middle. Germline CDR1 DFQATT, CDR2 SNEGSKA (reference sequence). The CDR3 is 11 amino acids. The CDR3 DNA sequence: TGCAGTGCTATATTCCGGGCGGCCCAGTACTTC. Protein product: CSAIFRAAQYF.

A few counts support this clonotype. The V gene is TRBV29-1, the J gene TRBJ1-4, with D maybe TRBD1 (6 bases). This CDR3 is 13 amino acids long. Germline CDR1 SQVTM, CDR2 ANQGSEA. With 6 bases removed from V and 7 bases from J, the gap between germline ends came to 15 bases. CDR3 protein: CSVEQGWGEKLFF. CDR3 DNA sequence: TGCAGCGTAGAACAGGGTTGGGGTGAAAAACTGTTTTTT.